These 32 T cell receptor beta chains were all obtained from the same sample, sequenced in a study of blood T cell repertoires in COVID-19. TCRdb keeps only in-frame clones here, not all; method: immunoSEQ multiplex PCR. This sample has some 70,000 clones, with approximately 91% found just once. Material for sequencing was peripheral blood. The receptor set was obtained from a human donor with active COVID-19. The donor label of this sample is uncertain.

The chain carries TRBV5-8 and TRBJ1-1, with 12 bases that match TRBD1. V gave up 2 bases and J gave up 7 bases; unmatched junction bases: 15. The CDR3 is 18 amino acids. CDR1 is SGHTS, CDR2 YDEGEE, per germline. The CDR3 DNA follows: TGTGCCAGCAGCTTTAGACCCTCGGGACAGGGGGCGCAGATTGAAGCTTTCTTT. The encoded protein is CASSFRPSGQGAQIEAFF.

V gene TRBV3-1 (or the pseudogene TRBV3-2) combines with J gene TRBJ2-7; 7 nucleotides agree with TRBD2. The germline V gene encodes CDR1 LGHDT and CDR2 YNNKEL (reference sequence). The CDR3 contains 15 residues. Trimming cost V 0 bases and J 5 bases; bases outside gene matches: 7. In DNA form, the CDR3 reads TGTGCCAGCAGCCAAGATTTTGGCGGGAGCGACGAGCAGTACTTC. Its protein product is CASSQDFGGSDEQYF.

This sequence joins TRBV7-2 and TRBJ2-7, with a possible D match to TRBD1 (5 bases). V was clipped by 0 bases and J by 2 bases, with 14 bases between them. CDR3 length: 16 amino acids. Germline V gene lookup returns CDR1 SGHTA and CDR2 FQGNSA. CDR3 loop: CASSLAPTGRTYEQYF. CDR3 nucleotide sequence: TGTGCCAGCAGCTTAGCTCCTACAGGTCGGACCTACGAGCAGTACTTC.

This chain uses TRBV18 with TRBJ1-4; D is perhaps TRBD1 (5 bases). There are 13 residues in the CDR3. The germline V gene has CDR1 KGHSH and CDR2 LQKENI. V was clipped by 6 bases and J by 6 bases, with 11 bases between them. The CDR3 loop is CASSQGRDEKLFF. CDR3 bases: TGTGCCAGCTCCCAGGGCAGAGATGAAAAACTGTTTTTT. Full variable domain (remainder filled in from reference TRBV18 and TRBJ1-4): NAGVMQNPRHLVRRRGQEARLRCSPMKGHSHVYWYRQLPEEGLKFMVYLQKENIIDESGMPKERFSAEFPKEGPSILRIQQVVRGDSAAYFCASSQGRDEKLFFGSGTQLSVL.

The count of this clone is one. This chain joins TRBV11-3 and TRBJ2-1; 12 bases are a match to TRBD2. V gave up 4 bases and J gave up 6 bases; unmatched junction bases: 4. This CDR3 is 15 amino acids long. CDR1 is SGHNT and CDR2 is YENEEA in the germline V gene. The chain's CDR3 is CASSSTSGRTNEQFF. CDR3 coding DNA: TGTGCCAGCAGCTCGACTAGCGGGAGAACCAATGAGCAGTTCTTC.

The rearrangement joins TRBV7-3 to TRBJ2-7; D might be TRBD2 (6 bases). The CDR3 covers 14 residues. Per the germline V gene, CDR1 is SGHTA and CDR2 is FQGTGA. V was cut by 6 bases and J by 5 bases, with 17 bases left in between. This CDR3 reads CASSPLVAGHEQYF. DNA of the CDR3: TGTGCCAGCAGTCCCCTAGTGGCGGGACACGAGCAGTACTTC.

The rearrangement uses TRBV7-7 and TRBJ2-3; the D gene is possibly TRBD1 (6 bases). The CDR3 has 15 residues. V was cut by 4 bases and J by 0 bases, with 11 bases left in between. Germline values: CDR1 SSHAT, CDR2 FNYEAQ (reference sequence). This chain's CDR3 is CASSSQGTSTDTQYF. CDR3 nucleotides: TGTGCCAGCAGCTCCCAGGGGACCAGCACAGATACGCAGTATTTT.

CDR3 sequence: CASSLSQGVAGELFF. The CDR3 DNA reads as TGCGCCAGCAGCTTGTCACAGGGGGTAGCCGGGGAGCTGTTTTTT. This chain joins TRBV5-1 and TRBJ2-2, with 8 positions matching TRBD1. The CDR3 extends over 15 amino acids. Germline V gene sequence: CDR1 SGHRS, CDR2 YFSETQ. V lost 1 base and J lost 6; bases outside the gene matches: 5.

Written as DNA, the CDR3 is TGTGCCAGCAGCCCCCGGGGAGGGACTCCAGATACGCAGTATTTT. Translating gives CASSPRGGTPDTQYF. V usage is TRBV7-6 and J usage is TRBJ2-3; 7 bases map to TRBD2. The CDR3 is 15 residues long. V dropped 5 bases and J dropped 4; count of bases not matched to a gene: 9. CDR1 is SGHVS, CDR2 FNYEAQ, per germline.

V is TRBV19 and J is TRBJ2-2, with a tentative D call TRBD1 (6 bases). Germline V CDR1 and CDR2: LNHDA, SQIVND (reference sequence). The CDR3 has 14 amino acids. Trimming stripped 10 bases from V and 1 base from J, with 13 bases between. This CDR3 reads CATDPGQNTGELFF. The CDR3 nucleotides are TGTGCCACTGATCCGGGACAGAACACCGGGGAGCTGTTTTTT.

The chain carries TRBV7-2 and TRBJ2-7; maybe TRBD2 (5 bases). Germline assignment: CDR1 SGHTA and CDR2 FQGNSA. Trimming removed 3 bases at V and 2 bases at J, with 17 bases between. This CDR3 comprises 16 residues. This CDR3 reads CASSLFPADPPYEQYF. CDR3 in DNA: TGTGCCAGCAGCTTGTTCCCAGCGGACCCCCCCTACGAGCAGTACTTC.

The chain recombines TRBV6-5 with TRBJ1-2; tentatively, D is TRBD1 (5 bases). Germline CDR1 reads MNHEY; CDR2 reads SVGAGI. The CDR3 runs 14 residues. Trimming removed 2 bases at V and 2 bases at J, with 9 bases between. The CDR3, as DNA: TGTGCCAGCAGTTACAGGGGATCAAACTATGGCTACACCTTC. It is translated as CASSYRGSNYGYTF.

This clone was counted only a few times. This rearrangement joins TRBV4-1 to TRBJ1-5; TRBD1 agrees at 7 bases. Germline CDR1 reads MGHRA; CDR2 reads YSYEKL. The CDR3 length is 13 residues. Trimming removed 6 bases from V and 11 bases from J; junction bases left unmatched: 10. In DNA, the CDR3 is TGCGCCAGCAGTCGGACAGGTCCTGGATCCCAGCATTTT. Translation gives CASSRTGPGSQHF.

CDR3 bases: TGTGCCAGCTCACTACCCGGGACAGGGCTCTACGAGCAGTACTTC. Translating gives CASSLPGTGLYEQYF. The chain employs TRBV18 and TRBJ2-7; TRBD1 matches 9 bases. The V gene's germline CDR1 is KGHSH and CDR2 LQKENI. The V and J ends lost 4 bases and 3 bases, in that order; junction bases with no gene match: 7. The CDR3 totals 15 residues.

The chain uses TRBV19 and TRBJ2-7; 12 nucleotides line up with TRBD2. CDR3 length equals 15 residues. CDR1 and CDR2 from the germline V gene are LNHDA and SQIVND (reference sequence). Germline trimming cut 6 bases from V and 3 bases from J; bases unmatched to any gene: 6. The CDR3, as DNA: TGTGCCAGTAGCCGACTAGCGGGAGTAGACTACGAGCAGTACTTC. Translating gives CASSRLAGVDYEQYF.

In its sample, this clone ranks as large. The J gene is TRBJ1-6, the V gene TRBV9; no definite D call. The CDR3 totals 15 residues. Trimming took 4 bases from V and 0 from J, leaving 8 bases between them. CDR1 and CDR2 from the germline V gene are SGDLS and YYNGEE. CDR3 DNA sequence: TGTGCCAGCAGCCCTTCGAGCTCCTATAATTCACCCCTCCACTTT. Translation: CASSPSSSYNSPLHF.

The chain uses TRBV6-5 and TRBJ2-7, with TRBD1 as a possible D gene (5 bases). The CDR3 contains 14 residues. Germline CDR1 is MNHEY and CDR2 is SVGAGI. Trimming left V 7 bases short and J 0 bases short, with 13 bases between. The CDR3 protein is CASKQGPSSYEQYF. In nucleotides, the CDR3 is TGTGCCAGCAAGCAGGGCCCTAGCTCCTACGAGCAGTACTTC.

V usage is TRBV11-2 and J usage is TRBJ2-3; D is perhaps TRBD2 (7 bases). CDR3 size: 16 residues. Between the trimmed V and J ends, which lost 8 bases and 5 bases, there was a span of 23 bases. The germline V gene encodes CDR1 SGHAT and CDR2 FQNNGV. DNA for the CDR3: TGTGCCAGCCGACACCCCCAGGGGAGGGCAGGAGATACGCAGTATTTT. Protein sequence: CASRHPQGRAGDTQYF.

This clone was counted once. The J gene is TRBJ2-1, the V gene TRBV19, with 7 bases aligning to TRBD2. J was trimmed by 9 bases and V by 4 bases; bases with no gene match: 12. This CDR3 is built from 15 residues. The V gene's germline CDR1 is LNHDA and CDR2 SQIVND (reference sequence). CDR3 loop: CASSTQTGTITEQFF. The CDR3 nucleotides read TGTGCCAGTAGTACTCAAACCGGGACTATTACTGAGCAGTTCTTC.

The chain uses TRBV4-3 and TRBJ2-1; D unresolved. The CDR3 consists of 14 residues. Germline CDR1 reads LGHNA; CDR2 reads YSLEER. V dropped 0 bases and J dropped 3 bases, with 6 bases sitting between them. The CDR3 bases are TGCGCCAGCAGCCAAGAGCGGATCTACAATGAGCAGTTCTTC. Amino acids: CASSQERIYNEQFF.

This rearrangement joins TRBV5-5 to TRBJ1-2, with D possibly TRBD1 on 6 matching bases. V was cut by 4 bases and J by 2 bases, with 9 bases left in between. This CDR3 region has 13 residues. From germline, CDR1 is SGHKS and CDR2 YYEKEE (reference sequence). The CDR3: CASSDRINYGYTF. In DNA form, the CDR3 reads TGTGCCAGCAGCGACAGGATAAACTATGGCTACACCTTC.

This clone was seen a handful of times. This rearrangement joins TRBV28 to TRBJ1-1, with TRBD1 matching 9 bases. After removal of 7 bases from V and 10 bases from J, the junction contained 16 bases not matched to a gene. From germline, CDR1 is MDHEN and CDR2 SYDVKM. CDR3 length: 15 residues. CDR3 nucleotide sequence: TGTGCCAGCAATGACCCGGGACAGGGTTCACGGGCAGCTTTCTTT. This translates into CASNDPGQGSRAAFF.

The CDR3 DNA follows: TGTGCCAGCAGTCTTCGCTCCGCGGGTACTAGCACAGATACGCAGTATTTT. It codes for CASSLRSAGTSTDTQYF. The chain joins TRBV9 to TRBJ2-3; perhaps TRBD2 as D (5 bases). V lost 5 bases and J 0 bases, leaving 19 bases between the germline ends. Germline V lookup: CDR1 SGDLS, CDR2 YYNGEE. This CDR3 is built from 17 residues.

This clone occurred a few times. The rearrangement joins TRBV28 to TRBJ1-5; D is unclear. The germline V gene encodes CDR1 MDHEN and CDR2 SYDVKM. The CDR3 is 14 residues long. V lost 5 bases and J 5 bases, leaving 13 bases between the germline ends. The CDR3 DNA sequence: TGTGCCAGCAGTGAGTCTAAGAGAGATCAGCCCCAGCATTTT. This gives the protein CASSESKRDQPQHF.

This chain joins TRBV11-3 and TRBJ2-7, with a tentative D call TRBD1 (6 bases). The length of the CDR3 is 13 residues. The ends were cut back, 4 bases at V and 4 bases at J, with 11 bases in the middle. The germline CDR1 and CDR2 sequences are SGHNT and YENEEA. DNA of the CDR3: TGTGCCAGCAGCTACGGACAGCAGTACGAGCAGTACTTC. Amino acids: CASSYGQQYEQYF. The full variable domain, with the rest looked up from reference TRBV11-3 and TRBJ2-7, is EAGVVQSPRYKIIEKKQPVAFWCNPISGHNTLYWYLQNLGQGPELLIRYENEEAVDDSQLPKDRFSAERLKGVDSTLKIQPAELGDSAVYLCASSYGQQYEQYFGPGTRLTVT.

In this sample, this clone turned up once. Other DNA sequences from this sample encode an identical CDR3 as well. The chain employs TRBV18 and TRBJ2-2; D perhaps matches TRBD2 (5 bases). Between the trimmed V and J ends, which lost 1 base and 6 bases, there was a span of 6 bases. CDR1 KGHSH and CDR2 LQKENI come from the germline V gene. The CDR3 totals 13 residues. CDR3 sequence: CASSPQGAGELFF. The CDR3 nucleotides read TGTGCCAGCTCACCACAGGGAGCCGGGGAGCTGTTTTTT.

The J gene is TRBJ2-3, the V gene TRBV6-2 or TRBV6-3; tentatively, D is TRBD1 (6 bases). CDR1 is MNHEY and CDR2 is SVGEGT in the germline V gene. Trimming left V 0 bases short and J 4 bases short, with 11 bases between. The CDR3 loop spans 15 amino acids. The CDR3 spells CASSYSATGADTQYF. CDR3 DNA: TGTGCCAGCAGTTACTCTGCGACAGGAGCAGATACGCAGTATTTT.

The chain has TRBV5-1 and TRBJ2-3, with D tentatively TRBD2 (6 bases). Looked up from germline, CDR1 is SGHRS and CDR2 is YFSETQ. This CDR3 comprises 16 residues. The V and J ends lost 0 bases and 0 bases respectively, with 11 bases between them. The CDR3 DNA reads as TGCGCCAGCAGCTTGGCCGCTAGCGATAGCACAGATACGCAGTATTTT. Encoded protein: CASSLAASDSTDTQYF.

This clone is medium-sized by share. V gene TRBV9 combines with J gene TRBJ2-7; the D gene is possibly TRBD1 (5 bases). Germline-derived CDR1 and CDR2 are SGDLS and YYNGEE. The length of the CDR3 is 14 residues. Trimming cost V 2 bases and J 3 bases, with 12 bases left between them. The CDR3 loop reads CASSVGPESYEQYF. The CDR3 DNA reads TGTGCCAGCAGCGTGGGGCCCGAGAGCTACGAGCAGTACTTC.

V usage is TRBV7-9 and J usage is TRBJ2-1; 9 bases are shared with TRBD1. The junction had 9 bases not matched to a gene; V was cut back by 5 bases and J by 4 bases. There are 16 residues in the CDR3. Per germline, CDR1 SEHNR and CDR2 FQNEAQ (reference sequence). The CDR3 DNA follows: TGTGCCAGCAGCCCCTCTGGGACAGGGAAATACAATGAGCAGTTCTTC. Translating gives CASSPSGTGKYNEQFF.

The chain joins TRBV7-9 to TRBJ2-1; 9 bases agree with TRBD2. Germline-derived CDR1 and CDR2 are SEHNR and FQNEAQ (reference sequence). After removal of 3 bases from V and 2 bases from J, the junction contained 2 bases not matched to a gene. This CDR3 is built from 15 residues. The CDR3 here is CASSFAGGTYNEQFF. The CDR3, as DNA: TGTGCCAGCAGCTTTGCGGGAGGGACCTACAATGAGCAGTTCTTC.

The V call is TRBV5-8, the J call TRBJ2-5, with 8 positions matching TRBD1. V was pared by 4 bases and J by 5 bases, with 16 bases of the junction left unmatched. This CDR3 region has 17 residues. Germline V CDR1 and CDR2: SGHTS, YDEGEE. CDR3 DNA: TGTGCCAGCAGCGACGGATGGCGGACAGGGTCAGGGGAGACCCAGTACTTC. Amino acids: CASSDGWRTGSGETQYF. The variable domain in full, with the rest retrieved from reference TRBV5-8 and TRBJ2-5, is EAGVTQSPTHLIKTRGQQATLRCSPISGHTSVYWYQQALGLGLQFLLWYDEGEERNRGNFPPRFSGRQFPNYSSELNVNALELEDSALYLCASSDGWRTGSGETQYFGPGTRLLVL.